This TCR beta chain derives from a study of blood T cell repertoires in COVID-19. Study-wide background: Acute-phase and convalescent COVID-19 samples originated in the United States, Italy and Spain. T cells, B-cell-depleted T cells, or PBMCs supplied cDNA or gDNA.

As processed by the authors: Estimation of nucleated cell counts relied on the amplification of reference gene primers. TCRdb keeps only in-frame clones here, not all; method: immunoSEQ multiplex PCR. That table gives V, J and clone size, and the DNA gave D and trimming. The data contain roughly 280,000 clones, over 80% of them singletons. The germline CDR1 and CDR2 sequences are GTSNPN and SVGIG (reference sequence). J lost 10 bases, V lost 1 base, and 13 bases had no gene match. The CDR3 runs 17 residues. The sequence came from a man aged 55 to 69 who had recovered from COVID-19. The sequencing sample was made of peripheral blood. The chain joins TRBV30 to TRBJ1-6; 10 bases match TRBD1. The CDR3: CAWSDPRTGGRKSPLHF. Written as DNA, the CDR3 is TGTGCCTGGAGTGACCCAAGGACAGGGGGAAGAAAATCACCCCTCCACTTT.